This T cell receptor (beta chain) was sequenced for a study of beta chain features in type 1 diabetes. Overall study: Researchers looked at 95 million to 140 million sorted cells across all samples. Study conclusions and caveats: For TCRB rearrangement, an influence of HLA type remained unresolved here. Among patients, naive, central memory and Treg TCRB repertoires appeared more similar than among healthy donors.

Sequencing targeted expressed TCRB transcripts, as all isolated RNA had been reverse transcribed. TCRdb keeps only in-frame clones here, not all; method: immunoSEQ multiplex PCR. Of 900,000 or so clones in the sample, 17% were seen once. This clone was observed a handful of times. Antigen: not known. The germline V gene has CDR1 SNHLY and CDR2 FYNNEI. V was clipped by 6 bases and J by 2 bases, with 19 bases between them. The CDR3 spans 17 residues. The TCR was taken from a woman between 18 and 29 years old in good health. Sequenced input: naive CD4+ T cells from blood. The chain links TRBV2 to TRBJ2-2, with D possibly TRBD1 on 6 matching bases. The CDR3 sequence: CASSGTGSGANTGELFF. The CDR3 coding sequence is TGTGCCAGCAGCGGAACAGGGAGTGGGGCCAACACCGGGGAGCTGTTTTTT.